This TCR beta chain is from a study of T cell repertoires in cytomegalovirus infection. Study overall: Both recently identified HLA-C-restricted and well-studied HLA-B-restricted CMV epitopes were used in the study. Public TCR beta signatures were indicative of both CMV infection and a matching HLA type. Study conclusions and caveats: The ex vivo response was dominated by HLA-C-restricted CMV-specific TCR beta clonotypes. Identification of carriers of CMV plus the relevant HLA was performed using cumulative public TCR beta family frequency.

Per germline, CDR1 KGHDR and CDR2 SFDVKD. Trimming stripped 6 bases from V and 2 bases from J, with 9 bases between. The CDR3 consists of 13 residues. TCRdb reprocessed the reads via MiXCR and lists one record per CDR3 protein. The table records some 590,000 distinct CDR3 sequences, over 35% of them present only once. Points on this clonotype: Its antigen is unknown.

The receptor was derived from a human donor in good health (CMV status not recorded). Some clones in this sample may be carry-over from other donors' samples. J is TRBJ1-1 and V is TRBV24-1, with D perhaps matching TRBD1 (5 bases). Material: cultured PBMCs, obtained from culture after CMV antigen stimulation. The CDR3 nucleotides are TGTGCCACCAGTCTGGGGACCAACACTGAAGCTTTCTTT. It yields the protein CATSLGTNTEAFF.